The 4 T cell receptor beta chains below were found in one sample sequenced in a study of T cells in Graves' hyperthyroidism and ophthalmopathy. Researchers amplified the TCR beta CDR3 regions from RNA transcripts. Carried out on the TCR CDR3, a first-round RT-PCR used the HTBI primer set. TCRdb re-called the multiplex PCR reads with MiXCR, one entry per CDR3 protein. The sample consists of 600,000 to 750,000 distinct CDR3 sequences, 17% of them appearing once. The sample consisted of blood. Source of these receptors: a man between 45 and 60 years old with Graves' hyperthyroidism.

This clonotype was counted ten times or more. The chain has TRBV7-2 and TRBJ2-3; 10 positions agree with TRBD2. Germline V gene data show CDR1 as SGHTA and CDR2 as FQGNSA. V shed 6 bases and J 3 bases; nucleotides not matched to a gene: 9. The CDR3 runs 16 residues. The CDR3 is CASSLIAGGATDTQYF. CDR3 nucleotides: TGTGCCAGCAGTTTAATAGCGGGAGGTGCGACAGATACGCAGTATTTT.

This clonotype was seen many times. The chain links TRBV10-3 to TRBJ2-6, with TRBD1 matching over 10 bases. This CDR3 contains 19 residues. The ends lost 4 bases at V and 1 base at J; junction bases unmatched: 10. CDR1 ENHRY and CDR2 SYGVKD come from the germline V gene. DNA for the CDR3: TGTGCCATCAGTGCCTTGTGGGACAGGGGAACTTCTGGGGCCAACGTCCTGACTTTC. It specifies CAISALWDRGTSGANVLTF.

This clonotype has ten or more counts. This chain connects TRBV7-2 to TRBJ1-4; D may be TRBD1 (5 bases). Trimming pared 4 bases from V and 5 bases from J, leaving 14 bases between. There are 15 residues in the CDR3. Germline CDR1 and CDR2: SGHTA and FQGNSA. CDR3 protein: CASSSLGGGNEKLFF. The DNA of the CDR3 is TGTGCCAGCAGCTCCCTGGGGGGGGGGAATGAAAAACTGTTTTTT.

This clonotype has a count of ten or more. The chain uses TRBV30 and TRBJ1-3; perhaps TRBD1 as D (6 bases). V was cut by 3 bases and J by 2 bases, with 11 bases left in between. The CDR3 contains 14 residues. Germline V gives CDR1 GTSNPN, CDR2 SVGIG (reference sequence). This CDR3 reads CAWRITGTGNTIYF. CDR3 DNA: TGTGCCTGGAGAATAACAGGGACTGGAAACACCATATATTTT.